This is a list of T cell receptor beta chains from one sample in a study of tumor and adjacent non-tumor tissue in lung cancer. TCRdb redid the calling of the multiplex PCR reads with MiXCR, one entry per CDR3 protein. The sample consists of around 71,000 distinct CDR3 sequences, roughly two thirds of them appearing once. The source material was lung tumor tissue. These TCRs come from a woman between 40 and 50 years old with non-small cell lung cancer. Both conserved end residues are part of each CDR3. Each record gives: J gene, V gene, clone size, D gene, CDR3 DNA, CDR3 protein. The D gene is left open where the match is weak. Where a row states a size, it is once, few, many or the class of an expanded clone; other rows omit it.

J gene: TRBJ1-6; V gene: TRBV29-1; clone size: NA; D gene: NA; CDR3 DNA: TGCATCGTTCGGAGCTCCTATAATTCACCTCTCCACTTT; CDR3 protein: CIVRSSYNSPLHF
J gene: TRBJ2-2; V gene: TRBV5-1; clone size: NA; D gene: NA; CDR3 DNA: TGCGCCAGCGGCTTGGAGGTACCATGGTACACCGGGGAGCTGTTATTT; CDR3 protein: CASGLEVPWYTGELLF
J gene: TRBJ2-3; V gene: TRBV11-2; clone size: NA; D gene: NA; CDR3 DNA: TGTGCCAGCAACACTACGCTAGATCCCCGCATAGATACGCAGTATTTT; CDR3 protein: CASNTTLDPRIDTQYF
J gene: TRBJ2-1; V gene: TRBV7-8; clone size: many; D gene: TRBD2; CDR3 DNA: TGTGCCAGCAGCTTAGTAGCGGGGGGGCTTAGGAACTGGTTCTTC; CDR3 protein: CASSLVAGGLRNWFF
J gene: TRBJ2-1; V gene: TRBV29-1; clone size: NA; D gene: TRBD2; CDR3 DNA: TGCAGCGTGACTAGCGGTTTTGCTAACAATGAGCAATTCTTC; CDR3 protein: CSVTSGFANNEQFF
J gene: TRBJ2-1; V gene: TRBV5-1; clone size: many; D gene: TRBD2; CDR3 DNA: TGCGCCAGCAGCTTGGGGACTAGCACCCTGACTGAGCAGTTCTTC; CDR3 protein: CASSLGTSTLTEQFF
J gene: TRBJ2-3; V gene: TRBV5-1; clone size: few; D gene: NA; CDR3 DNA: TGCGCCAGCAGCCTCGCCCCAGGGCCGCAGTATTTT; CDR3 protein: CASSLAPGPQYF
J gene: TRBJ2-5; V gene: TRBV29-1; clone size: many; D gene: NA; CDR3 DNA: TGCAGCTGCTTTCCGGAGGAGAAACAAGAGACCCAGTACTTC; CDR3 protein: CSCFPEEKQETQYF
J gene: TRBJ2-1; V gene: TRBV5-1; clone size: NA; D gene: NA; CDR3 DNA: TGCGCCAGCAGCCCCGGGACTGTGATGACTCAGCAGTTCTTC; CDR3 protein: CASSPGTVMTQQFF
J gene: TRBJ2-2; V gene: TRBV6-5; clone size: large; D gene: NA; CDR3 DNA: TGTGCCAGCAGCTATAGGACACCAGGGGAGCTGTTTTTT; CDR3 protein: CASSYRTPGELFF
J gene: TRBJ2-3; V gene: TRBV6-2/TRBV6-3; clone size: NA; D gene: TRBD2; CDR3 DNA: TGTGCCAACAGTTATCCTTCCCAGCGGGGACCCTCCACAGATACGCAGTATTTT; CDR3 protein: CANSYPSQRGPSTDTQYF
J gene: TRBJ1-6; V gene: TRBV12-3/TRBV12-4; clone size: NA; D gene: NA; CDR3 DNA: NA; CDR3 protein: CVSSSSSLPLHF
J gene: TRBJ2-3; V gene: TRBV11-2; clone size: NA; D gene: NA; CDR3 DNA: TGTGCCAGCAGCATTCGGACAACCATCACAGATACGCAGTATTTT; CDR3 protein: CASSIRTTITDTQYF
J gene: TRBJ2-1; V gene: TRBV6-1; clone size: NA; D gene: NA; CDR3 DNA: TGTGCCAGCAGTGCGAATCCAGGGTCCCCCAAGTTCTTC; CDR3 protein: CASSANPGSPKFF
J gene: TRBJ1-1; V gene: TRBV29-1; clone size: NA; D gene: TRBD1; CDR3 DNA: TGCAGCGTGGACCCCGGGACAGTTGGGACTGAAGATTTCTTT; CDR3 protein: CSVDPGTVGTEDFF
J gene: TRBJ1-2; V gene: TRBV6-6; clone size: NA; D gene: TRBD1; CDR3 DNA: TGTGTCAGCAGTTACCTTGGGACAGGGGGATATGACTACACCTTC; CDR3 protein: CVSSYLGTGGYDYTF
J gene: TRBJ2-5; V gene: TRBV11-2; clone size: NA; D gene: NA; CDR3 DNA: TGTGCCAACAGCTTCCATGGGGTGGGGGAAACCCAGTACTTC; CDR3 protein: CANSFHGVGETQYF
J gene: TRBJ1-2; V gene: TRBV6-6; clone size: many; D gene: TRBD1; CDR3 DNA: TGTGCGAGCAGCCCATTAGGGGACAGGGGCTATGGCCACACCTTC; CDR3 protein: CASSPLGDRGYGHTF
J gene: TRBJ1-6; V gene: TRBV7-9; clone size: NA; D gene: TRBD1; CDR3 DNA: TGTGCCAGCAGCTTAGAACAGGGGGAAAATTCACCCTTCCACTTT; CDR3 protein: CASSLEQGENSPFHF
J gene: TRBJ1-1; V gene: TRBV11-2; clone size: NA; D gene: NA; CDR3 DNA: TGTGTCAGCAGTGCCAACCCAGCAATGAACACTGAAGCTTTCTTC; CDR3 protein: CVSSANPAMNTEAFF
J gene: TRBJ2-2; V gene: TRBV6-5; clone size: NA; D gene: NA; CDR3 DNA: TGTGCCAGCAGCTACGCCGCACGGGCGAACACCGGGGAGCTGTTTTTT; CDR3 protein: CASSYAARANTGELFF
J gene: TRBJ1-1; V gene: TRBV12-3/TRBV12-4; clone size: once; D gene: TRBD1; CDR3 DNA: TGTGCCAGTAGACTACAGGGGATGAACACTGAAGCTTTCTTT; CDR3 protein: CASRLQGMNTEAFF
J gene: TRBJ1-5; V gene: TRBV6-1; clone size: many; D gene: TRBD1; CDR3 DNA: TGTGCCAGCATTGGAGACAGGGGGAACGTTCAGCCCCAGCATTTT; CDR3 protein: CASIGDRGNVQPQHF
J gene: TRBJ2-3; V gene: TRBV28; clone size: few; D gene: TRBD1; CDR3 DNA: TGTGCCAGCAGTCCGAACAGGGGGCCCAGCAGAGATACGCAGTATTTT; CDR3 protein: CASSPNRGPSRDTQYF
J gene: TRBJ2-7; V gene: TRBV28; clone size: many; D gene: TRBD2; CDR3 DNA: TGTGCCAGCAGTTTGATGGCTAGCGGGAGTCTAGGCGAGCAGTACTTC; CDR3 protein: CASSLMASGSLGEQYF
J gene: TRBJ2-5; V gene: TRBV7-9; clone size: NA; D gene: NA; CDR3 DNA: TGTGCCAGCAGCCTGGGGACTGGGGTAAGAGAGTCCCAGTACTTT; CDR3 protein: CASSLGTGVRESQYF
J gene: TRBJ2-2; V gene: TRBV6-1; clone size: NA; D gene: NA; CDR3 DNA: TGTGCCAGCAGTGACCGTCAGGCGGACACCGGGGAGCTGTTTTTT; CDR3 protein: CASSDRQADTGELFF
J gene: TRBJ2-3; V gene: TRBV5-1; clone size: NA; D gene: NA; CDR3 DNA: TGCGCCAGCAGCTCGGTGGGGGGCTGGACAGATACGCAGTATTTT; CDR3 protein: CASSSVGGWTDTQYF
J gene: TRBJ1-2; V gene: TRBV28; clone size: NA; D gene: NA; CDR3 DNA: TGTGCCAACAGTGAAAATTTCATGGAGGGCTACACCTTC; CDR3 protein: CANSENFMEGYTF
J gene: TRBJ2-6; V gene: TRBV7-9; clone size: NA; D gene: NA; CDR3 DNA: TGTGCCCGCAGCCCCCGCAGGGCTTCAAGTGGGGCCAACGTCCTGACTTTC; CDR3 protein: CARSPRRASSGANVLTF
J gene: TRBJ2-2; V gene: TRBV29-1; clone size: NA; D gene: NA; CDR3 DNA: TGCAGGGCACTGGCGAGAGGCACCGGGGAGCTGTTCTTT; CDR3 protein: CRALARGTGELFF
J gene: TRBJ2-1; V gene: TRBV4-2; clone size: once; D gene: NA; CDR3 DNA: TGTGCCAGCAACAAAAGACTAGTCGATGAGCAGTTCTTC; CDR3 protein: CASNKRLVDEQFF
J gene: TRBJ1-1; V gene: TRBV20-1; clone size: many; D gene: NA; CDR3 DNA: TGCAGTGCCCCGTTCGGAGGATCGAACACTGAAGCTTTCTTT; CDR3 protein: CSAPFGGSNTEAFF
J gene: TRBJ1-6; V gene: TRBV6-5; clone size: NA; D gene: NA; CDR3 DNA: TGTGCCAGCAGTTCAGGACAGTCCTATAATCCACCCCTCCATTTT; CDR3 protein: CASSSGQSYNPPLHF
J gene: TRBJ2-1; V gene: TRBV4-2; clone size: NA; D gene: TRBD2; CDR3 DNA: TGTGCCAGCAGCCAGGGGAGTAGCGGGGATATAAATGAGCAGTTCTTC; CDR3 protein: CASSQGSSGDINEQFF
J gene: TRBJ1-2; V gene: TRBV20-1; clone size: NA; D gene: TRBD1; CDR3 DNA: TGCAATGCTAGCCCCTTCTATCCGGACAGGGGGCATGGAGGCTATGGCTACACCTTC; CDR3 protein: CNASPFYPDRGHGGYGYTF
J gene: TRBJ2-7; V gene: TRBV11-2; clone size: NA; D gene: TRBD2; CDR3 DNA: TGTGCCAGCAGCTACCCCAGGACTAGGGGATACGAGCAGTACTTC; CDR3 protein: CASSYPRTRGYEQYF
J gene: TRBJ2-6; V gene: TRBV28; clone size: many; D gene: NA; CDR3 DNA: TGTGCCAGCAGTCACCTCCGCCCCCCCGAGCAGGCCTCTGGGGCCAACGTCCTGACTTTC; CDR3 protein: CASSHLRPPEQASGANVLTF
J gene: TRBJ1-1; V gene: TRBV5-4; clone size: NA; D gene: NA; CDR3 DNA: TGTGCCAGCAGTAGACGTTTAGAGGGCGACACTGAAGCTTTCTTT; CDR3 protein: CASSRRLEGDTEAFF
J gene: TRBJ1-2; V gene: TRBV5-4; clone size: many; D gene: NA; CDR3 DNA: TGTGCCAGCAGCCGTCTTGGAGGAATCTATGGCTACACCTTC; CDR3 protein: CASSRLGGIYGYTF
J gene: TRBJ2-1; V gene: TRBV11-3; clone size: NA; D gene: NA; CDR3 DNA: TGTGTCAGGAGCCCAAGACCTAGGAGCTCCTACAGTGAGCAGTTCTTC; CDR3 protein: CVRSPRPRSSYSEQFF
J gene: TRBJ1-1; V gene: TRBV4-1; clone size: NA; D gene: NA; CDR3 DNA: TGCGCCAGGGACTCACGCGTCGGGACCTTGAACACTGAAGCTTTCTTT; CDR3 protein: CARDSRVGTLNTEAFF
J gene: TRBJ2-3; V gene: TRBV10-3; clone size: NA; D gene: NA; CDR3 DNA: TGTGCCATCGGGCATGAGAGAGATACGCAGTATTTT; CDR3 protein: CAIGHERDTQYF
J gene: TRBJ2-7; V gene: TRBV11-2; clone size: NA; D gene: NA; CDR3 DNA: TGTGCCAGTAGCTTACAGTTAGCCGTCCACGGGCAGTACTTC; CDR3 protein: CASSLQLAVHGQYF
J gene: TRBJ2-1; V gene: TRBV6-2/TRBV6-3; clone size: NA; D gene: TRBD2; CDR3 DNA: TGTGCCAGGAGTTACAGGGAGCGGGGGAATAATGAGCAGTTCTTC; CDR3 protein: CARSYRERGNNEQFF
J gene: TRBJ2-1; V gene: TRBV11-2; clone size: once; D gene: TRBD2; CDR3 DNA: TGTGTCAGTAGCTGGACTAGCGGAAACAATGAGCAGTCCTTC; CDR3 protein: CVSSWTSGNNEQSF
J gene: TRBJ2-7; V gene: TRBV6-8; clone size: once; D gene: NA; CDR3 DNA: TGTGACTGCAGCCACGGCGGGGGCTATGTTTACGAGCAATACTTC; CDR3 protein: CDCSHGGGYVYEQYF
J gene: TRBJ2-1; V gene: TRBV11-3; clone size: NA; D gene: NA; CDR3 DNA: TGTGCCAGTAGCTTGGAACTGCGGGAGCAGTTCTTC; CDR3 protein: CASSLELREQFF
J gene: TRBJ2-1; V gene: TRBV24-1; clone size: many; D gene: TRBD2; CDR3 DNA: TGTGCCTCCGGGACTAGCGGGGGGTTGGGTGAGCAGTTCTTC; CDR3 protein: CASGTSGGLGEQFF
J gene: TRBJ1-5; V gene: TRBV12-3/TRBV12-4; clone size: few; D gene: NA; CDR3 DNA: TGTGCCAGCAGTTCCGACAAGATTAGCAATCAGTCCCAGCATTTT; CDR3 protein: CASSSDKISNQSQHF
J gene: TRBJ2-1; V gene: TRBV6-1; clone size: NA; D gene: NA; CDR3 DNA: TGTGCCGCTGGGCGGGGGCCCATTCTTGAGCAGTTCTTC; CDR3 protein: CAAGRGPILEQFF
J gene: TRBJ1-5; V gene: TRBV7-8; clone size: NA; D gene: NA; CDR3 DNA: TGTGCCAGCAGCTTAGGGGGGGTAGAGGGGCCCCGGCATTTT; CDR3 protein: CASSLGGVEGPRHF
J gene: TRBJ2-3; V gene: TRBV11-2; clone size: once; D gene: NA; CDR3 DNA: TGTGTCAGCAGCTCCAGAAGGGGTAGAACTAGCACAGATACGCACTATTTT; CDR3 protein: CVSSSRRGRTSTDTHYF
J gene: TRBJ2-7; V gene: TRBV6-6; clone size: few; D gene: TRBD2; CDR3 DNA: TGTGCCAGCAGTTATATATTAGCGGGAGGGGCTGAGGAGCAGTACTTC; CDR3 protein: CASSYILAGGAEEQYF
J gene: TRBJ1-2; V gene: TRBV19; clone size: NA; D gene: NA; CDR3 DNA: TGTGCCAGTAGTATGGGCTGGGACTATGGCTACACCTTC; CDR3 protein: CASSMGWDYGYTF
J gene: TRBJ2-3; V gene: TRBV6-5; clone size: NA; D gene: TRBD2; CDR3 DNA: TGCGCCAGCAGTTACTATCCCCCGGGGGGGACAGATACGCAGTATTTT; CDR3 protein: CASSYYPPGGTDTQYF
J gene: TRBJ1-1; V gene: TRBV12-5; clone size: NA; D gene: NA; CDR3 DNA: TGTGTTAGTGGACCTATGGACAGCTACGAAGCTTCCTTT; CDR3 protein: CVSGPMDSYEASF